This T cell receptor beta chain was identified during a study of OX40 agonist ivuxolimab in advanced cancers. Some background on the complete study: Ivuxolimab, which targeted the costimulatory receptor OX40 (CD134), was an agonistic, fully human IgG2 monoclonal antibody. Intravenous ivuxolimab was administered to patients every 2 weeks at six dose levels: 0.01, 0.1, 0.3, 1.5, 3 and 10 mg/kg. Of the approximately 50 dose-escalation patients, hepatocellular carcinoma was present in some 19, melanoma in approximately 15, renal cell carcinoma in 9 and head and neck cancer in 9. In the dose-escalation cohort, 65% to 90% of patients were male, and the mean age was about 55 years, with a range of about 23 to 85. Prior anti-PD-1, anti-PD-L1 or anti-CTLA-4 therapy was permitted, and checkpoint inhibitors had been received by roughly 40% of dose-escalation patients. Partial responses were achieved by three dose-escalation patients, of whom one had hepatocellular carcinoma and two had cutaneous melanoma. Peripheral TCRbeta sequencing aimed to test whether ivuxolimab altered TCR sequence diversity and caused clonal T-cell expansion. The monotherapy dose-escalation portion (N of about 52 patients) of the phase I ivuxolimab trial is reported in the paper. General conclusions and limits of the study: Partial responders in the 0.1-3.0 mg/kg groups had among the lowest normalized peripheral clonal expansion, especially among CD8+ T cells. Clonal expansion of both CD4+ and CD8+ blood T cells was observed from baseline to week 6 at doses 0.1 to 3.0 mg/kg. The antigen specificity of the clonally expanded peripheral T cells was not determined. Low levels of normalized T-cell clonal expansion were also seen in some patients who did not respond. On average, CD8+ T cells showed more expanded clones than CD4+ T cells after ivuxolimab.

Genomic DNA was extracted from sorted cells for sequencing of the TCRbeta CDR3 region. The immunoSEQ Assay was used for sequencing of TCRbeta CDR3 regions. TCRdb limited this immuneACCESS table to in-frame rearrangements with V and J called. A share of clones is missing; checked studies link under half to unresolved V genes, and the rest is unexplained. In all, the sample holds 55,000 to 75,000 clones, and about 93% of those were seen once. The ten largest make up about 25% of the sample. Notes on this clone: The antigen this receptor binds is unknown. No much larger clonotype is one base removed from it; base qualities were not supplied.

The trial excluded patients who had a history of autoimmune disease or who were on systemic immunosuppression. Peripheral blood for TCR sequencing was collected from all dose cohorts at baseline, on cycle 4 day 1, and on cycle 7 day 1. Samples came from an open-label, multicenter, first-in-human phase I dose-escalation trial of ivuxolimab. Adults with locally advanced or metastatic melanoma, renal cell carcinoma, hepatocellular carcinoma or head and neck squamous cell carcinoma were enrolled in the trial. Before TCR sequencing, CD4+ T cells and CD8+ T cells from peripheral blood were sorted into separate populations. From its cysteine to its phenylalanine, the CDR3 spans 13 amino acids. Of the read, only the CDR3 DNA is kept; its 39 bases are in frame from base 1. CDR1 is given as SGHRS and CDR2 as YFSETQ, both from the germline V gene. Trimming at the junction amounts to 0 bases on V and 10 bases on J, and the germline ends lie 13 bases apart.

This clonotype was obtained from an adult with an advanced solid tumor such as melanoma, head and neck, liver or kidney cancer. The receptor chain draws on TRBV5-1 and TRBJ1-1; TRBD1 could be the D gene, as 5 bases match. Sequenced material: CD4+ or CD8+ T cells sorted from blood, taken in a trial of the OX40 agonist ivuxolimab. The base sequence is TGCGCCAGCAGCTTGGAAGGGGCGGGTTCAGCTTTCTTT. It encodes CASSLEGAGSAFF.